The 27 T cell receptor beta chains below were found in one sample sequenced in a study of CXCR3-negative and CXCR3-positive naive CD8 T cells (dated by TCRdb to the late 2010s). What the work shows at the level of the full study, not this receptor alone: TRB CDR3s from CXCR3-positive naive cells showed higher hydrophobicity (lower Kidera factor 4), lower energy, and higher strength and volume indices than CXCR3-negative naive cells.

TCRdb lists the instrument as NextSeq 550. The Human TCR Profiling Kit (MiLaboratory) was used to make UMI-labeled 5' RACE TRB cDNA libraries. Based on TCRdb reprocessing of the reads, there is one entry per CDR3 protein sequence, and DNA is missing. The sample's table covers some 140,000 distinct CDR3 sequences. Of the sample, 0.45% to 0.6% falls within the top ten clones. No cognate antigen is known for these TCRs. The sequencing input was naive CXCR3+ CD8+ T cells from blood. The cell subset or site label on this specimen signifies: CD45RO-CCR7+CD27+CD95- naive CD8+ T cells expressing CXCR3 (TNR3+). The receptors were sampled from a human donor in good health. Some clones in this sample may be carry-over from other donors' samples.

The rearrangement joins TRBV9 to TRBJ2-7; the TCRdb D gene call, TRBD2, has no DNA to confirm it. This CDR3 has 15 amino acids. Germline V CDR1 and CDR2: SGDLS, YYNGEE. CDR3 protein: CASSALPSVGGEQYF.

The chain couples TRBV11-2 to TRBJ2-5; there is no DNA to check the TCRdb D call of TRBD1. This CDR3 region has 17 residues. Germline V gene sequence: CDR1 SGHAT, CDR2 FQNNGV. The CDR3 reads CASRARGGGVSQETQYF.

The chain recombines TRBV12-3 or TRBV12-4 with TRBJ2-3; checking the TCRdb D call of TRBD2 is not possible without DNA. This CDR3 has 17 residues. CDR3 residues: CASSLARLAGHTDTQYF.

The chain employs TRBV7-8 and TRBJ2-7; TCRdb returns TRBD1, unconfirmable since there is no DNA. This CDR3 is built from 18 residues. The germline V gene has CDR1 SGHVS and CDR2 FQNEAQ. CDR3 residues: CASSLPFRNLDRPYEQYF.

The V gene is TRBV6-1, the J gene TRBJ2-3. Germline values: CDR1 MNHNS, CDR2 SASEGT. CDR3 length equals 11 residues. CDR3 in amino acids: CASRQTDTQYF.

V gene TRBV29-1 combines with J gene TRBJ1-2; as DNA is missing, the TRBD1 call by TCRdb cannot be tested. The CDR3 length is 12 residues. CDR1 SQVTM and CDR2 ANQGSEA come from the germline V gene. CDR3 sequence: CSVVGDSYGYTF.

The chain couples TRBV20-1 to TRBJ2-3; TCRdb's D call of TRBD2 is untestable without DNA. Germline CDR1 and CDR2: DFQATT and SNEGSKA (reference sequence). This CDR3 region has 16 residues. This CDR3 reads CSARDKRDSGTDTQYF.

This sequence joins TRBV11-3 and TRBJ1-1; TCRdb's D gene call, TRBD1, goes unchecked for lack of DNA. Germline V gene data show CDR1 as SGHNT and CDR2 as YENEEA. The CDR3 spans 18 residues. The CDR3 sequence: CASSLLKGAVVLSTEAFF. The full variable domain, with the rest looked up from reference TRBV11-3 and TRBJ1-1, is EAGVVQSPRYKIIEKKQPVAFWCNPISGHNTLYWYLQNLGQGPELLIRYENEEAVDDSQLPKDRFSAERLKGVDSTLKIQPAELGDSAVYLCASSLLKGAVVLSTEAFFGQGTRLTVV.

V is TRBV12-3 or TRBV12-4 and J is TRBJ1-1; there is no DNA to check the TCRdb D call of TRBD1. The CDR3 loop spans 14 amino acids. CDR3 sequence: CASSSPFDYTEAFF.

The rearrangement joins TRBV20-1 to TRBJ2-7. Germline V gene sequence: CDR1 DFQATT, CDR2 SNEGSKA (reference sequence). The CDR3 has 13 amino acids. The CDR3 is CSARDPGAYEQYF.

The gene calls are TRBV29-1 and TRBJ2-1. From germline, CDR1 is SQVTM and CDR2 ANQGSEA. The CDR3 loop spans 11 amino acids. The CDR3 sequence: CSVELRVEQFF.

This chain joins TRBV29-1 and TRBJ2-5; the TCRdb D gene call, TRBD1, has no DNA to confirm it. Germline V gene sequence: CDR1 SQVTM, CDR2 ANQGSEA. The length of the CDR3 is 14 residues. This chain's CDR3 is CSSGQGAMEETQYF.

The chain recombines TRBV11-2 with TRBJ2-7; as DNA is missing, the TRBD1 call by TCRdb cannot be tested. Germline V lookup: CDR1 SGHAT, CDR2 FQNNGV. The CDR3 is 13 amino acids. The CDR3 spells CASSHSEGYEQYF.

Here the CDR3 reads CSVDFRDRSGYEQYF. This chain joins TRBV29-1 and TRBJ2-7; TCRdb gives TRBD1 as the D gene, but with no DNA this cannot be confirmed. The CDR3 spans 15 residues. Looked up from germline, CDR1 is SQVTM and CDR2 is ANQGSEA.

The chain joins TRBV25-1 to TRBJ2-1. The CDR3 is 15 amino acids. Germline V gene lookup returns CDR1 MGHDK and CDR2 SYGVNS. CDR3 region: CASSEYQSPHNEQFF.

The CDR3 loop reads CASSFSSEQFF. The chain uses TRBV11-2 and TRBJ2-1. Germline V CDR1 and CDR2: SGHAT, FQNNGV. This CDR3 has 11 residues.

This chain uses TRBV5-5 with TRBJ1-5; TCRdb returns TRBD1, unconfirmable since there is no DNA. Per the germline V gene, CDR1 is SGHKS and CDR2 is YYEKEE (reference sequence). The CDR3 covers 16 residues. The CDR3 protein is CASSLAWTGGGDPQHF.

The chain couples TRBV6-6 to TRBJ1-1. CDR3 length: 11 amino acids. Per the germline V gene, CDR1 is MNHNY and CDR2 is SVGAGI (reference sequence). The chain's CDR3 is CASVEGTEAFF.

The chain uses TRBV29-1 and TRBJ2-5; no DNA is available, so the TRBD2 call from TCRdb remains unchecked. The CDR3 spans 15 residues. Looked up from germline, CDR1 is SQVTM and CDR2 is ANQGSEA. The CDR3 sequence is CSVDDLAGSGETQYF.

This chain links TRBV27 with TRBJ1-2; as DNA is missing, the TRBD1 call by TCRdb cannot be tested. The CDR3 runs to 15 residues. Germline V gene sequence: CDR1 MNHEY, CDR2 SMNVEV (reference sequence). CDR3 in amino acids: CASTRTGVESYGYTF.

The chain recombines TRBV29-1 with TRBJ2-7; TCRdb lists TRBD1, though no DNA is available to test this call. From germline, CDR1 is SQVTM and CDR2 ANQGSEA. The CDR3 totals 12 residues. CDR3 sequence: CSVRDTFYEQYF.

The chain couples TRBV5-4 to TRBJ2-7; TCRdb calls TRBD1, which cannot be checked without DNA. The CDR3 consists of 15 residues. Germline V gene sequence: CDR1 SGHNT, CDR2 YYREEE (reference sequence). The CDR3 region is CASSERTDPDYEQYF. The full variable domain, with the rest looked up from reference TRBV5-4 and TRBJ2-7, is ETGVTQSPTHLIKTRGQQVTLRCSSQSGHNTVSWYQQALGQGPQFIFQYYREEENGRGNFPPRFSGLQFPNYSSELNVNALELDDSALYLCASSERTDPDYEQYFGPGTRLTVT.

The J gene is TRBJ2-7, the V gene TRBV5-6. The CDR3 spans 14 residues. The V gene's germline CDR1 is SGHDT and CDR2 YYEEEE. The CDR3 is CASTIGGFSYEQYF.

This sequence joins TRBV11-2 and TRBJ2-2. The CDR3 totals 17 residues. CDR1 SGHAT and CDR2 FQNNGV come from the germline V gene. The CDR3 loop reads CASSLSLGGFDTGELFF. The full variable domain, completed using reference TRBV11-2 and TRBJ2-2, is EAGVAQSPRYKIIEKRQSVAFWCNPISGHATLYWYQQILGQGPKLLIQFQNNGVVDDSQLPKDRFSAERLKGVDSTLKIQPAKLEDSAVYLCASSLSLGGFDTGELFFGEGSRLTVL.

The chain couples TRBV29-1 to TRBJ2-7; absent DNA, TCRdb's TRBD1 call cannot be checked. CDR1 and CDR2 (germline): SQVTM, ANQGSEA. CDR3 length: 17 residues. The CDR3 sequence: CSVLLGTGGRALDEQYF.

V usage is TRBV6-4 and J usage is TRBJ2-2. The CDR3 has 13 residues. Germline CDR1 MRHNA, CDR2 SNTAGT. The CDR3 reads CASSRTNTGELFF.

The chain is built from TRBV7-9 and TRBJ2-7; the TCRdb D gene call, TRBD1, has no DNA to confirm it. Germline values: CDR1 SEHNR, CDR2 FQNEAQ (reference sequence). The CDR3 length is 14 residues. This CDR3 is CASSKTGGAYEQYF.